The 30 T cell receptor beta chains given below trace back to one sample, sequenced in a study of metastatic and nonmetastatic thyroid tumors. TCRdb re-called the PCR reads through MiXCR. The sample consists of around 65,000 clones, 12% to 15% of them appearing once. Each patient went into thyroid surgery without having received any treatment. Sequenced sample: blood. The receptors stem from a male donor with papillary thyroid cancer or a benign thyroid nodule (not recorded which). Some clones in this sample may be carry-over from other donors' samples.

V and J are TRBV6-2 or TRBV6-3 and TRBJ2-5; 8 bases map to TRBD2. CDR1 is MNHEY, CDR2 SVGEGT, per germline. V lost 7 bases, J lost 8 bases, and 21 bases stayed unmatched. The CDR3 runs to 17 residues. CDR3 in DNA: TGTGCCAGCACCCAAAATAGGAGTAGCGGGAACGGCGGTACCCAGTACTTC. Amino acid sequence: CASTQNRSSGNGGTQYF.

Of note for this clone: A junction end diverges from the germline sequence, so it may reflect a read error. The chain recombines TRBV6-2 or TRBV6-3 with TRBJ2-3; a possible D gene is TRBD2 (6 bases). Germline CDR1 reads MNHEY; CDR2 reads SVGEGT. The CDR3 totals 17 residues. This CDR3 reads CAISYSGRGVLGDTQYF. CDR3 DNA: TGTGCCATCAGTTACTCCGGTCGCGGGGTGCTTGGAGATACGCAGTATTTT.

This clone was recorded at least ten times. This clone may be a read error of a much larger clone one base away. This sample includes further DNA sequences coding for the same CDR3. V and J are TRBV10-3 and TRBJ1-1, with TRBD1 matching over 8 bases. The CDR3 sequence is 14 residues long. Germline loops: CDR1 ENHRY, CDR2 SYGVKD. V lost 6 bases and J lost 3; bases outside the gene matches: 6. The CDR3 spells CAIRTGTGHTEAFF. Here the CDR3 DNA reads TGTGCCATCAGAACCGGGACAGGTCACACTGAAGCTTTCTTT.

This clone was counted many times. This sequence joins TRBV5-1 and TRBJ2-2, with D unresolved. Germline CDR1 and CDR2: SGHRS and YFSETQ. V lost 0 bases and J 8 bases, leaving 8 bases between the germline ends. The length of the CDR3 is 13 residues. The CDR3 loop is CASSLAAWGELFF. The CDR3, as DNA: TGCGCCAGCAGCTTGGCTGCGTGGGGGGAGCTGTTTTTT.

This clone was seen repeatedly, ten times or more. V and J are TRBV18 and TRBJ2-5; weak D call: TRBD2 (6 bases). V lost 0 bases, J lost 2 bases, and 10 bases lay in between. In germline, CDR1 is KGHSH, CDR2 LQKENI. The CDR3 totals 15 residues. The CDR3 loop is CASSPPVGLQETQYF. DNA for the CDR3: TGTGCCAGCTCACCACCAGTGGGACTGCAAGAGACCCAGTACTTC.

The V call is TRBV5-1, the J call TRBJ2-1; D is unclear. The CDR3 sequence is 15 residues long. Per germline, CDR1 SGHRS and CDR2 YFSETQ. Trimming pared 5 bases from V and 9 bases from J, leaving 21 bases between. This CDR3 is CASRSPEKGVFEQFF. The CDR3 nucleotides are TGCGCCAGCAGGTCCCCTGAGAAAGGCGTATTTGAGCAGTTCTTC.

This clone was observed a few times. Just one base apart from a much larger clone, this may be a read error. This sequence joins TRBV11-3 and TRBJ2-5, with D unresolved. This CDR3 region has 13 residues. Germline V gene sequence: CDR1 SGHNT, CDR2 YENEEA. The CDR3 sequence: CASGLADQETQYF. The CDR3 DNA is TGTGCCAGCGGCTTAGCAGACCAAGAGACCCAGTACTTC.

This clone occurred many times. The gene calls are TRBV6-4 and TRBJ2-2; D uncertain. The CDR3 has 14 amino acids. The V and J ends lost 3 bases and 2 bases respectively, with 7 bases between them. CDR1 and CDR2 from the germline V gene are MRHNA and SNTAGT. The CDR3 DNA sequence: TGTGCCAGCAGTGAAGTAGCTAACACCGGGGAGCTGTTTTTT. Translated, it gives CASSEVANTGELFF.

This clone showed up many times. V gene TRBV7-9 combines with J gene TRBJ2-1; D is undetermined. Trimming stripped 5 bases from V and 0 bases from J, with 8 bases between. CDR3 length: 14 residues. Germline-derived CDR1 and CDR2 are SEHNR and FQNEAQ (reference sequence). The CDR3 reads CASSLDRSYNEQFF. The CDR3 nucleotides are TGTGCCAGCAGCCTGGACCGCTCCTACAATGAGCAGTTCTTC.

The table lists this clone with many counts. The V gene is TRBV7-6, the J gene TRBJ2-5, with 8 bases lining up with TRBD1. The CDR3 has 14 amino acids. Germline values: CDR1 SGHVS, CDR2 FNYEAQ. Trimming cost V 3 bases and J 0 bases; bases outside gene matches: 0. CDR3 amino acids: CASSLDRDQETQYF. CDR3 DNA sequence: TGTGCCAGCAGCTTGGACAGGGACCAAGAGACCCAGTACTTC.

In its sample, this clone was seen many times. The J gene is TRBJ2-3, the V gene TRBV20-1; 10 bases line up with TRBD2. The CDR3 is made up of 14 amino acids. V lost 5 bases and J lost 2; bases outside the gene matches: 4. In germline, CDR1 is DFQATT, CDR2 SNEGSKA (reference sequence). CDR3 in amino acids: CSARTSGITDTQYF. In DNA, the CDR3 is TGCAGTGCTCGGACTAGCGGTATCACAGATACGCAGTATTTT.

This clone appeared many times. The genes are TRBV15 and TRBJ2-2, with 8 bases that match TRBD2. Germline CDR1 and CDR2: LNHNV and YYDKDF (reference sequence). This CDR3 has 17 amino acids. Trimming took 1 base from V and 0 from J; bases not matched to a gene: 4. For the CDR3, the DNA is TGTGCCACCAGCAGAGTACGGGAGGGGGCGAACACCGGGGAGCTGTTTTTT. Its protein product is CATSRVREGANTGELFF. The full variable domain, rest sourced from reference TRBV15 and TRBJ2-2, is DAMVIQNPRYQVTQFGKPVTLSCSQTLNHNVMYWYQQKSSQAPKLLFHYYDKDFNNEADTPDNFQSRRPNTSFCFLDIRSPGLGDTAMYLCATSRVREGANTGELFFGEGSRLTVL.

Notes on this clone: At the DNA level, this CDR3 is encoded by other sequences in the same sample as well. The V and J genes are TRBV11-2 and TRBJ2-7; 10 positions agree with TRBD2. After removal of 5 bases from V and 3 bases from J, the junction contained 10 bases not matched to a gene. The germline V gene encodes CDR1 SGHAT and CDR2 FQNNGV. The CDR3 runs 16 residues. The CDR3 sequence is CASSARTSGTYYEQYF. In nucleotides, the CDR3 is TGTGCCAGCAGCGCCCGTACTAGCGGGACTTACTACGAGCAGTACTTC.

This clone was recorded at least ten times. V and J are TRBV12-3 or TRBV12-4 and TRBJ2-1, with TRBD2 matching 9 bases. Trimming cost V 3 bases and J 4 bases; bases outside gene matches: 10. The CDR3 runs to 17 residues. The CDR3 spells CASSLRAAGGPYNEQFF. CDR3 in DNA: TGTGCCAGCAGTTTGAGGGCCGCGGGAGGGCCTTACAATGAGCAGTTCTTC.

This clone was observed many times. The gene calls are TRBV11-2 and TRBJ2-7, with TRBD2 as a possible D gene (5 bases). CDR3 length: 17 residues. The V and J ends lost 0 bases and 5 bases respectively, with 20 bases between them. CDR1 and CDR2 (germline): SGHAT, FQNNGV. The DNA for the CDR3 is TGTGCCAGCAGCTTAGAATCCCCTCGCCGAGGGCGCCACGAGCAGTACTTC. Amino acid sequence: CASSLESPRRGRHEQYF.

This clone showed up many times. The CDR3 region is CASSYPPGYF. In DNA, the CDR3 is TGTGCCAGCAGTTATCCCCCTGGGTACTTC. The chain carries TRBV6-1 and TRBJ2-4; D is unclear. The germline gives CDR1 MNHNS, CDR2 SASEGT. The germline V and J ends were trimmed by 5 bases and 15 bases, with 11 bases remaining between them. This CDR3 region has 10 residues.

In this sample, this clone turned up many times. Sequence at one end of the junction differs from germline and may be a read error. Other nucleotide sequences from this sample produce the same CDR3. The J gene is TRBJ1-2, the V gene TRBV20-1, with 9 nucleotides matching TRBD1. CDR1 is DFQATT and CDR2 is SNEGSKA in the germline V gene (reference sequence). The CDR3 is made up of 12 amino acids. The CDR3 nucleotides read TGCAGTGCCGAACAGGGGGCGCATGGCTACGCCTTC. It translates to CSAEQGAHGYAF.

There are many counts of this clone. V gene TRBV30 combines with J gene TRBJ2-7; TRBD1 aligns across 10 bases. The trim removed 1 base at V and 3 bases at J, leaving 3 bases unmatched. Germline CDR1 GTSNPN, CDR2 SVGIG (reference sequence). The CDR3 sequence is 14 residues long. The CDR3 spells CAWSAGQGFYEQYF. CDR3 bases: TGTGCCTGGAGTGCGGGACAGGGGTTCTACGAGCAGTACTTC.

This clone was detected ten times or more. This chain links TRBV12-3 or TRBV12-4 with TRBJ2-2, with D unclear. This CDR3 has 14 amino acids. The ends were cut back, 6 bases at V and 4 bases at J, with 12 bases in the middle. CDR3 loop: CASRLAISTGELFF. Written as DNA, the CDR3 is TGTGCCAGCAGACTGGCGATATCCACCGGGGAGCTGTTTTTT.

This clone has at least ten counts. The chain combines TRBV7-8 with TRBJ2-2; tentative D call: TRBD1 (6 bases). Trimming took 6 bases from V and 2 from J, leaving 19 bases between them. Germline V gene sequence: CDR1 SGHVS, CDR2 FQNEAQ. This CDR3 is built from 17 residues. CDR3 in amino acids: CASRFETGTPNTGELFF. As DNA, the CDR3 is TGTGCCAGCAGATTCGAGACCGGGACACCTAACACCGGGGAGCTGTTTTTT.

A remark on this clone: One base away lies a much larger clone, so this may be a sequencing read error. The sample has other DNA sequences that encode this CDR3 too. This chain connects TRBV28 to TRBJ1-4, with D hard to call. Germline V CDR1 and CDR2: MDHEN, SYDVKM. The CDR3 runs 11 residues. The V gene lost 9 bases and the J gene lost 4 bases, with 6 bases spanning the gap. The CDR3 nucleotides are TGTGCCAGTAGTCTTAATGAAAAACTGTTTTTT. Protein: CASSLNEKLFF.

This clone was picked up many times. The gene calls are TRBV2 and TRBJ2-2, with 9 bases identical to TRBD1. Trimming took 7 bases from V and 3 from J; bases not matched to a gene: 6. Germline V gene lookup returns CDR1 SNHLY and CDR2 FYNNEI. This CDR3 is built from 15 residues. Written as DNA, the CDR3 is TGTGCCAGCAAAACCGGGACAGGGTACACCGGGGAGCTGTTTTTT. This gives the protein CASKTGTGYTGELFF.

V and J are TRBV6-1 and TRBJ2-5, with TRBD1 matching over 7 bases. V lost 5 bases and J lost 0; bases outside the gene matches: 3. Germline V CDR1 and CDR2: MNHNS, SASEGT. The CDR3 runs to 14 residues. The CDR3 nucleotides are TGTGCCAGCAGTAGGGGACAGAACCAAGAGACCCAGTACTTC. This encodes CASSRGQNQETQYF.

There are many counts of this clone. This could be a read error, since a much larger clone is one nucleotide away. Other DNA sequences in this specimen translate into the identical CDR3. The chain uses TRBV28 and TRBJ2-7; weak D call: TRBD1 (6 bases). Trimming cost V 7 bases and J 0 bases, with 16 bases left between them. This CDR3 spans 15 amino acids. Germline values: CDR1 MDHEN, CDR2 SYDVKM. This CDR3 reads CASTPLGAVSYEQYF. The CDR3 nucleotides read TGTGCCAGCACCCCGCTGGGGGCTGTCTCCTACGAGCAGTACTTC.

Many counts were recorded for this clone. This rearrangement joins TRBV7-9 to TRBJ1-1; D is undetermined. V dropped 4 bases and J dropped 6 bases, with 18 bases sitting between them. This CDR3 has 15 amino acids. Per the germline V gene, CDR1 is SEHNR and CDR2 is FQNEAQ (reference sequence). The CDR3 DNA reads as TGTGCCAGCAGCTCAAACACCCTGGCTTTGGCTGAAGCTTTCTTT. This gives the protein CASSSNTLALAEAFF.

This clone was recorded at least ten times. The gene calls are TRBV24-1 and TRBJ2-1; D not certain. The V gene lost 4 bases and the J gene lost 3 bases, with 3 bases spanning the gap. The germline V gene has CDR1 KGHDR and CDR2 SFDVKD. This CDR3 contains 12 residues. The CDR3 coding sequence is TGTGCCACCAGTGACGGCTACAATGAGCAGTTCTTC. Translation gives CATSDGYNEQFF.

This clone was seen many times. The chain joins TRBV24-1 to TRBJ2-1; tentatively, D is TRBD2 (6 bases). Germline V gives CDR1 KGHDR, CDR2 SFDVKD. The CDR3 totals 15 residues. V lost 4 bases to trimming and J lost 1 base, with 10 bases between them. The CDR3 DNA reads as TGTGCCACCAGTGAAAATAGCGGATCCTACAATGAGCAGTTCTTC. Protein: CATSENSGSYNEQFF.

This clone occurred many times. This rearrangement joins TRBV2 to TRBJ2-7, with D tentatively TRBD1 or TRBD2 (5 bases each). The CDR3 contains 15 residues. Germline V gene sequence: CDR1 SNHLY, CDR2 FYNNEI. V gave up 1 base and J gave up 3 bases, with 13 bases separating them. The CDR3 nucleotides are TGTGCCAGCAGTGAAGGACGGGACGGAAGCTACGAGCAGTACTTC. Amino acids: CASSEGRDGSYEQYF.

This clone has at least ten counts. This rearrangement joins TRBV20-1 to TRBJ2-3, with D unclear. CDR3 size: 10 residues. CDR1 is DFQATT, CDR2 SNEGSKA, per germline (reference sequence). The CDR3 spells CSISTDTQYF. CDR3 nucleotide sequence: TGCAGCATTAGCACAGATACGCAGTATTTT.

The table lists this clone with many counts. The rearrangement uses TRBV11-2 and TRBJ2-7; the match to TRBD2 covers 9 bases. The CDR3 is 20 amino acids. Germline trimming cut 0 bases from V and 3 bases from J; bases unmatched to any gene: 18. Looked up from germline, CDR1 is SGHAT and CDR2 is FQNNGV. Here the CDR3 DNA reads TGTGCCAGCAGCTTAGAATTGGCAGTAGCGGGAGATTTTTGGGGCTACGAGCAGTACTTC. It yields the protein CASSLELAVAGDFWGYEQYF.